A selection of T cell receptor beta chains follows, all from one sample in a study of blood T cell repertoires in COVID-19. Assay: immunoSEQ multiplex PCR; the TCRdb copy retains only in-frame clones and omits some. This sample yields 250,000 to 350,000 clones, of which nearly 90% are seen a single time; 3.5% to 4.5% belongs to the top ten. Material: PBMCs or T cells enriched from blood (not recorded which). Every receptor here comes from a woman under 30 with acute COVID-19. CDR3s include the opening cysteine and the closing phenylalanine or tryptophan. D genes are given only for firm matches. The size field is filled for only some rows; it gives once, few, many or a size class.

D	V	J	size	CDR3	DNA
.	TRBV28	TRBJ1-5	.	CASSLGAPGGNQPQHF	TGTGCCAGCAGTTTGGGGGCCCCTGGGGGCAATCAGCCCCAGCATTTT
.	TRBV19	TRBJ1-2	.	CASRPSTGKLNYGYTF	TGTGCCAGTAGGCCATCCACAGGGAAATTAAACTATGGCTACACCTTC
.	TRBV28	TRBJ2-1	.	CASSLGGWYNEQFF	TGTGCCAGCAGTTTAGGGGGGTGGTACAATGAGCAGTTCTTC
.	TRBV6-5	TRBJ1-6	once	CATRQRDFYNSPLHF	TGTGCCACCCGCCAGCGGGACTTTTATAATTCACCCCTCCACTTT
.	TRBV25-1	TRBJ1-6	.	CASSEGQRNNSPLHF	TGTGCCAGCAGTGAAGGGCAGAGAAATAATTCACCCCTCCACTTT
.	TRBV18	TRBJ2-7	.	CASSPRSGMSSYEQYF	TGTGCCAGCTCACCAAGGTCGGGGATGTCATCCTACGAGCAGTACTTC
.	TRBV7-9	TRBJ1-2	.	CASSGAVVYGYTF	TGTGCCAGCAGCGGGGCAGTTGTCTATGGCTACACCTTC
TRBD1	TRBV5-4	TRBJ2-7	.	CASSPGLSQGSTYEQYF	TGTGCCAGCAGCCCTGGCCTATCACAGGGGAGCACCTACGAGCAGTACTTC
.	TRBV7-9	TRBJ2-3	once	CASSLVERPLWDTQYF	TGTGCCAGCAGCTTAGTCGAGCGGCCCCTTTGGGATACGCAGTATTTT
.	TRBV6-2/TRBV6-3	TRBJ2-1	.	CASSYKEGSYEQFF	TGTGCCAGCAGTTACAAGGAGGGTTCGTATGAGCAGTTCTTC
TRBD2	TRBV5-1	TRBJ2-5	.	CASSFLAGEGQTQYF	TGCGCCAGCAGCTTCCTAGCGGGAGAGGGACAGACCCAGTACTTC
.	TRBV7-2	TRBJ2-5	once	CASRRLGTSETQYF	TGTGCCAGCAGACGTCTGGGGACTTCGGAGACCCAGTACTTC
.	TRBV19	TRBJ2-5	.	CASSRQQETQYF	TGTGCCAGTAGTAGGCAGCAAGAGACCCAGTACTTC
TRBD1	TRBV27	TRBJ1-2	.	CASSLNRGLSGGYTF	TGTGCCAGCAGTTTAAACAGGGGGCTAAGCGGTGGCTACACCTTC
TRBD1	TRBV29-1	TRBJ1-2	.	CSVEDLPGGNYGYTF	TGCAGCGTTGAAGATCTTCCAGGGGGCAACTATGGCTACACCTTC
.	TRBV20-1	TRBJ2-1	.	CSASWRAQYNEQFF	TGCAGTGCTAGTTGGCGGGCACAATACAATGAGCAGTTCTTC
.	TRBV2	TRBJ1-1	.	CAGGGRLNTEAFF	TGTGCCGGGGGGGGCAGGTTGAACACTGAAGCTTTCTTT
.	TRBV19	TRBJ1-1	few	CASSIRVEAFF	TGTGCCAGTAGTATACGAGTTGAAGCTTTCTTT
.	TRBV19	TRBJ1-5	.	CASSPADSNQPQHF	TGTGCCAGTAGTCCCGCGGATAGCAATCAGCCCCAGCATTTT
.	TRBV5-1	TRBJ2-1	once	CASSLYRNEQFF	TGCGCCAGCAGCTTATACAGGAATGAGCAGTTCTTC